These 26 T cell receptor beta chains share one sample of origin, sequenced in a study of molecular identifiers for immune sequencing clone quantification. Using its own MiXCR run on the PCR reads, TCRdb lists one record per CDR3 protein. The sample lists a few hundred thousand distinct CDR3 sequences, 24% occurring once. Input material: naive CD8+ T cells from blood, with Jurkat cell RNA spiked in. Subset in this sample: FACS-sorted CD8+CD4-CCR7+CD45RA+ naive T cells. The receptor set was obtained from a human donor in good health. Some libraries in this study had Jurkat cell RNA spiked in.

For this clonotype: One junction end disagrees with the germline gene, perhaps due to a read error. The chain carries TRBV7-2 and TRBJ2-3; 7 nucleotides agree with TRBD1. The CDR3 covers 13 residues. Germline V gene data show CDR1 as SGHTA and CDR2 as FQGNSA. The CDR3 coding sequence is TGTGCCAGCAGCATACCAGGGGGAGATACCCAGTATTTT. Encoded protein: CASSIPGGDTQYF.

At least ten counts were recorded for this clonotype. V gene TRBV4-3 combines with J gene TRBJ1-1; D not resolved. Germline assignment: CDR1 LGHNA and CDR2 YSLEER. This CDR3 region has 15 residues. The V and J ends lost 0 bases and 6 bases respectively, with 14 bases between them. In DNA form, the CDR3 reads TGCGCCAGCAGCCAAGATAGAGCCTTAAGGGCTGAAGCTTTCTTT. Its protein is CASSQDRALRAEAFF.

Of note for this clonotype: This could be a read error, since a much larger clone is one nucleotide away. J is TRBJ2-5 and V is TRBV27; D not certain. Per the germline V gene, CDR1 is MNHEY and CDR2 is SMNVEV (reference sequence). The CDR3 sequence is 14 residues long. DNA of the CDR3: TGTACCAGCAGTTCCGGAACTCGCGGAGAGACCCAGTACTTC. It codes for CTSSSGTRGETQYF.

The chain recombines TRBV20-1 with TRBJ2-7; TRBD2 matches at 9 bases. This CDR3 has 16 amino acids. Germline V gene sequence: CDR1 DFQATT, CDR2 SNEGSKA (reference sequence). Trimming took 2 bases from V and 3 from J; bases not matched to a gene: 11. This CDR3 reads CSARNLAGTAGYEQYF. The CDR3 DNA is TGCAGTGCTAGAAACCTAGCGGGGACCGCCGGCTACGAGCAGTACTTC.

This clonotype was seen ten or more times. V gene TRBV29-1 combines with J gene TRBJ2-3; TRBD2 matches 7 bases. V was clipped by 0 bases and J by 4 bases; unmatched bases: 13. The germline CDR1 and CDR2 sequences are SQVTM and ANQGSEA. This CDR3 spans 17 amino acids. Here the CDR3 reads CSVEDPGLGGAADTQYF. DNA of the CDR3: TGCAGCGTTGAAGACCCTGGTCTGGGAGGGGCCGCAGATACGCAGTATTTT.

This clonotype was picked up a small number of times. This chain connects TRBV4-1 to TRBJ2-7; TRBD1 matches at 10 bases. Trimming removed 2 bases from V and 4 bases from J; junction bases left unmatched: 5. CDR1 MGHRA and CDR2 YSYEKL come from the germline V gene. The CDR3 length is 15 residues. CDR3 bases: TGCGCCAGCAGCCAAAAGGGACAGGGGAGGTACGAGCAGTACTTC. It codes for CASSQKGQGRYEQYF.

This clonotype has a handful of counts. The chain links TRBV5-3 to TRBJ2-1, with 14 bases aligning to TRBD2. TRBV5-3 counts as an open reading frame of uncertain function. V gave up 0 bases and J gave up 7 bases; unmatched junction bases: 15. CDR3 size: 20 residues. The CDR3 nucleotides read TGTGCCAGAAGCTTGGGTACTGTGACTAGCGGGAGGGCCCGTTGGAATGAGCAGTTCTTC. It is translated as CARSLGTVTSGRARWNEQFF.

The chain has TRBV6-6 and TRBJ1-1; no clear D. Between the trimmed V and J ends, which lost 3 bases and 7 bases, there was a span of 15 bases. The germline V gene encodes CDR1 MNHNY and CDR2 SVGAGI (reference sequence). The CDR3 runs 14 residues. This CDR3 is CASSYFVSTDEAFF. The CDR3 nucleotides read TGTGCCAGCAGTTATTTTGTCAGCACCGATGAAGCTTTCTTT.

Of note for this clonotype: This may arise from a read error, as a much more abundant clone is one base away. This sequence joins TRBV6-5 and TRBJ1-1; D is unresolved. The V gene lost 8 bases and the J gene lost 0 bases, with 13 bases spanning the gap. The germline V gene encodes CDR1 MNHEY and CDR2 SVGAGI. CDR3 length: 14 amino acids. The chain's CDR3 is CASGTDNMNTEAFF. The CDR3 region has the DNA TGTGCCAGCGGTACCGACAACATGAACACTGAAGCTTTCTTT.

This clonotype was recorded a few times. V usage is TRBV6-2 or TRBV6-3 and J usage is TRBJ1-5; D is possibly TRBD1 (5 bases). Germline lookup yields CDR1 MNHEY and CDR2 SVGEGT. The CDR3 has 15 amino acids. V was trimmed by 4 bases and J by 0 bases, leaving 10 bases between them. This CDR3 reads CASSLDSYSNQPQHF. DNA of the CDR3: TGTGCCAGCAGTTTAGACAGCTATAGCAATCAGCCCCAGCATTTT.

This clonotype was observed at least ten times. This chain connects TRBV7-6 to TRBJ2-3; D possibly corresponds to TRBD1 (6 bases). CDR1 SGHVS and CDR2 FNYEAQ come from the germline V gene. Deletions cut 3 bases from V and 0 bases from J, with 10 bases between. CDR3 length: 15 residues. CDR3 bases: TGTGCCAGCAGCTTCCGGGACACAAGCACAGATACGCAGTATTTT. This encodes CASSFRDTSTDTQYF.

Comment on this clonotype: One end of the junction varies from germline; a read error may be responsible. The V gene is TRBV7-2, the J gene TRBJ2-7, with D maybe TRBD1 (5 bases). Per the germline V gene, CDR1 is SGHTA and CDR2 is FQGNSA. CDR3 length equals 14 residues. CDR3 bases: TGTGCCAGCGGCTTGGGGCTAGGAGCGTACGAGCAGTACTTC. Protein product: CASGLGLGAYEQYF.

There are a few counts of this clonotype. The CDR3 loop reads CASRDGTASNQPQHF. The CDR3, as DNA: TGTGCCAGCAGGGATGGGACAGCTAGCAATCAGCCCCAGCATTTT. V and J are TRBV7-2 and TRBJ1-5, with 7 bases matching TRBD1. The CDR3 sequence is 15 residues long. Germline assignment: CDR1 SGHTA and CDR2 FQGNSA. Losses at the gene ends were 6 bases for V and 0 bases for J; bases not matched to a gene: 5.

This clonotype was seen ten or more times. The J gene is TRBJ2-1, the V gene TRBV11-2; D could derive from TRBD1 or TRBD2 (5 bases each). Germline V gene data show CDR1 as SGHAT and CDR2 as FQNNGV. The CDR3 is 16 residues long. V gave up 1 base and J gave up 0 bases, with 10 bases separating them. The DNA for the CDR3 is TGTGCCAGCAGCTTAGGGGGGATGGTCTCCTACAATGAGCAGTTCTTC. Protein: CASSLGGMVSYNEQFF.

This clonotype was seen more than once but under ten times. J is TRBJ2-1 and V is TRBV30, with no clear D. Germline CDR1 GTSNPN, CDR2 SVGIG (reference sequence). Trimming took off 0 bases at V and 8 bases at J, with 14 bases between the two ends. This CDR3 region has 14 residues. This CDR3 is CAWSVLHGVDEQFF. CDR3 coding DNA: TGTGCCTGGAGTGTACTGCATGGGGTCGATGAGCAGTTCTTC.

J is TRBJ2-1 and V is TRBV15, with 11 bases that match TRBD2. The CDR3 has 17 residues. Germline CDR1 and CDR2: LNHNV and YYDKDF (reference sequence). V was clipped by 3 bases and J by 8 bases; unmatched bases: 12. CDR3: CATSRTPGLAEDHEQFF. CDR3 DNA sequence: TGTGCCACCAGCAGGACCCCGGGACTAGCGGAAGATCATGAGCAGTTCTTC. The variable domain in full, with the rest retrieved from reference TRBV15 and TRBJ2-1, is DAMVIQNPRYQVTQFGKPVTLSCSQTLNHNVMYWYQQKSSQAPKLLFHYYDKDFNNEADTPDNFQSRRPNTSFCFLDIRSPGLGDTAMYLCATSRTPGLAEDHEQFFGPGTRLTVL.

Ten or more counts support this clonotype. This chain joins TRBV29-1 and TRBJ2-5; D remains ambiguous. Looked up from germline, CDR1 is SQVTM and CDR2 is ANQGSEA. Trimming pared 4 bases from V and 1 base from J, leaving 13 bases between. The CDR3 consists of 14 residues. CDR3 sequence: CSVAPDGSQETQYF. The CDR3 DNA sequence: TGCAGCGTTGCCCCGGACGGGTCCCAAGAGACCCAGTACTTC.

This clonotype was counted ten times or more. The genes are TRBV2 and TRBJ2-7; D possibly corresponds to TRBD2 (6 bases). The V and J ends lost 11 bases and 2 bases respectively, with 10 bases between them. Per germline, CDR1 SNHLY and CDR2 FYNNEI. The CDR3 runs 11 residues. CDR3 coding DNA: TGTGCCGGAGGGACGACCTACGAGCAGTACTTC. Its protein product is CAGGTTYEQYF.

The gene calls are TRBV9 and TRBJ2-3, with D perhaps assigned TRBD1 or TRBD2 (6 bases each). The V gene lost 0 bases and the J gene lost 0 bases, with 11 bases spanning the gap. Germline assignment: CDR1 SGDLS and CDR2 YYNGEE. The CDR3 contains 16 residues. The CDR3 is CASSVGLGGSTDTQYF. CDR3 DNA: TGTGCCAGCAGCGTAGGACTAGGGGGAAGCACAGATACGCAGTATTTT.

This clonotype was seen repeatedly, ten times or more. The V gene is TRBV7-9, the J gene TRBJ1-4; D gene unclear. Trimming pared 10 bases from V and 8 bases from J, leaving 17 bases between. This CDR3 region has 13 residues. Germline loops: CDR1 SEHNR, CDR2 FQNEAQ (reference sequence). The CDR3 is CATSKLGKEKLFF. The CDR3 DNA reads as TGTGCCACCTCAAAACTTGGCAAAGAAAAACTGTTTTTT.

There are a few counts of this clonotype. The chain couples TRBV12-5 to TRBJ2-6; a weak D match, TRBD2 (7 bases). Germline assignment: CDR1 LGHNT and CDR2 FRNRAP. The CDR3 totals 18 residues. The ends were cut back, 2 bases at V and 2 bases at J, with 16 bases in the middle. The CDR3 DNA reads TGTGCTAGTGGTTTGTATCTCGGGGGGCCAGCTGGGGCCAACGTCCTGACTTTC. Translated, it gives CASGLYLGGPAGANVLTF.

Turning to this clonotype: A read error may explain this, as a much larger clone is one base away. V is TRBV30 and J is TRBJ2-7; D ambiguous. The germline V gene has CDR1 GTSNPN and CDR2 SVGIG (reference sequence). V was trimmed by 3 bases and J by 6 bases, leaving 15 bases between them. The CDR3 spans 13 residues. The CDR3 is CAWSLDETCEQYF. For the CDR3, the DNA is TGTGCCTGGAGCCTGGACGAGACCTGCGAGCAGTACTTC.

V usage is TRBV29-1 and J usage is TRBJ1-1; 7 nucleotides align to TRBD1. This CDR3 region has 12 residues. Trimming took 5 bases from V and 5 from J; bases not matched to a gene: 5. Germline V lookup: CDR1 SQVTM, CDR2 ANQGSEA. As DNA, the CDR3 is TGCAGCGTTCGGGCAGGGGGGACTGAAGCTTTCTTT. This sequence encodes CSVRAGGTEAFF. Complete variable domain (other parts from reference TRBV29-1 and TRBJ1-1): SAVISQKPSRDICQRGTSLTIQCQVDSQVTMMFWYRQQPGQSLTLIATANQGSEATYESGFVIDKFPISRPNLTFSTLTVSNMSPEDSSIYLCSVRAGGTEAFFGQGTRLTVV.

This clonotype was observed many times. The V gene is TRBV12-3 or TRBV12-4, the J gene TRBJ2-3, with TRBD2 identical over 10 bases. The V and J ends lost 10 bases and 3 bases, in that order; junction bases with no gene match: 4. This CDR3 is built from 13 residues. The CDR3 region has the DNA TGTGCCACCGCTAGCGGGGGTACAGATACGCAGTATTTT. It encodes CATASGGTDTQYF.

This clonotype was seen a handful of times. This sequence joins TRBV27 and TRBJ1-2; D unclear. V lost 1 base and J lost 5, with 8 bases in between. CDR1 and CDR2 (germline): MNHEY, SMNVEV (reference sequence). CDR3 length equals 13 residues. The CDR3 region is CASSLLSGYGYTF. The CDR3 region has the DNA TGTGCCAGCAGTTTATTGTCCGGATATGGCTACACCTTC.

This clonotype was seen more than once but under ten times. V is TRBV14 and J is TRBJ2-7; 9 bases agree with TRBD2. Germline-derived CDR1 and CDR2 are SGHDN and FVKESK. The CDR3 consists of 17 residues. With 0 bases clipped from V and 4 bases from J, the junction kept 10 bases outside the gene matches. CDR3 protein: CASSQDFRLADRYEQYF. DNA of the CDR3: TGTGCCAGCAGCCAAGATTTCCGACTAGCGGACCGATACGAGCAGTACTTC.